This T cell receptor beta chain was recovered during a study of regulatory T cells in long-lasting Graves disease. Time point specified: newly diagnosed GD, antithyroid drugs for less than 3 months. RNA isolated from PBMCs was used to make the TCR library. The CDR3 is 15 amino acids. Per germline, CDR1 SEHNR and CDR2 FQNEAQ (reference sequence). Trimming removed 0 bases at V and 5 bases at J, with 10 bases between. For TCR beta, libraries came from iRepertoire HTBI primers and Arm-PCR of CDR3 regions. TCRdb used MiXCR to reprocess the multiplex PCR reads, holding one entry per CDR3 protein. The sample yields hundreds of thousands of distinct CDR3 sequences, roughly 15% seen once. These data were likewise used in another study, on T cells in Graves' hyperthyroidism and ophthalmopathy. Per that study: The authors deemed Graves' hyperthyroidism stable absent ophthalmopathy progression within 18 months. Hyperthyroidism in the patients, aged 18 to 65, was newly diagnosed and under 2 months in duration. In simple terms, a model built on 13 V-J features told ophthalmopathy apart from stable hyperthyroidism.

V and J are TRBV7-9 and TRBJ2-2, with D perhaps TRBD2 (6 bases). The sample here was peripheral blood mononuclear cells (PBMCs), taken at new diagnosis, from a patient treated with antithyroid drugs. The sequence derives from a woman between 25 and 40 years old with Graves disease. Written as DNA, the CDR3 is TGTGCCAGCAGCTTAGCGGGCGGGGCGACCGGGGAGCTGTTTTTT. It yields the protein CASSLAGGATGELFF.